This is a list of T cell receptor beta chains from one sample in a study of draining lymph node invasion in breast cancer. TCRdb recomputed calls from the bulk RNA-seq reads with MiXCR, one row per CDR3 protein. The table shows about 2,900 distinct CDR3 sequences, with about four fifths occurring only once. The sequenced sample was sorted memory CD4+ effector T cells from a lymph node. These TCRs come from a female donor with luminal breast cancer. Both conserved end residues are trimmed from each CDR3. The listing skips clone size in some rows; elsewhere it reads once, few, many or a size class.

clone_size v_call cdr3_aa
once TRBV4-1 ASSPQQVDAQGYGYT
. TRBV15 ATSPLGRLAGGTDTQY
. TRBV7-9 ASSINSYNEQF
large TRBV7-2 ASSLSQHTDTQY
few TRBV5-1 ASSSGTGIEAF
once TRBV2 ASSGTGDKAF
. TRBV5-1 ASSLWGGTETQY
. TRBV10-2 ASSESSQNYGYT
. TRBV12-3/TRBV12-4 ASSLGRQAYGYT
. TRBV7-2 ASSRTPSVQETQY
. TRBV29-1 SVAGAFNQPQH
. TRBV27 ASSLALTGNTEAF
few TRBV7-2 ASSRVGLGTEAF
. TRBV4-2 ASSQGAGGVAGELF
. TRBV4-3 ASSQGISSYEQY
. TRBV27 ASRSSSGTGGGYGYT
. TRBV5-8 ASSLGLYSNQPQH
. TRBV7-9 ASSPGRSSGDAYEQY
. TRBV11-3 ASGPWDSLAKNIQY
. TRBV20-1 SAPITGRNTEAF
few TRBV5-1 ASSPFGTGEETQY
. TRBV12-3/TRBV12-4 ASSLGSGEQF
. TRBV6-5 ASSYSWTGDQPQH
. TRBV12-3/TRBV12-4 ASTQGRRNSPLH
once TRBV30 AWSNWAENQPQH
once TRBV7-2 ASSSHFGNEQF
large TRBV12-3/TRBV12-4 ASSSGKVDTIY
. TRBV20-1 SATNPRGRDEQY
few TRBV30 AWSSGQGGFGETQY
. TRBV14 ASSQELNTEAF
. TRBV18 ASSYSASTDTQY
. TRBV10-3 AISGEVAGSYEQY
. TRBV4-2 ASSPLAGGSTDTLY
. TRBV13 ASSSPSYNEQF
. TRBV5-8 ASSLKVGGNQPQH
. TRBV20-1 SASQGNTEAF
. TRBV12-3/TRBV12-4 ASTFMASGSLLAKNIQY
. TRBV4-1 ASSQDSLYYGYT
few TRBV7-2 ASSPSLAGDYEQY
few TRBV12-3/TRBV12-4 ASDNRENQPQH
few TRBV20-1 SATDRGNEQF
once TRBV19 ASSISLRPPEYEQY
. TRBV7-2 ASSLGLASYEQY
few TRBV10-3 AISEGRLNTEAF
. TRBV5-4 ASSLSGTGGYGYT